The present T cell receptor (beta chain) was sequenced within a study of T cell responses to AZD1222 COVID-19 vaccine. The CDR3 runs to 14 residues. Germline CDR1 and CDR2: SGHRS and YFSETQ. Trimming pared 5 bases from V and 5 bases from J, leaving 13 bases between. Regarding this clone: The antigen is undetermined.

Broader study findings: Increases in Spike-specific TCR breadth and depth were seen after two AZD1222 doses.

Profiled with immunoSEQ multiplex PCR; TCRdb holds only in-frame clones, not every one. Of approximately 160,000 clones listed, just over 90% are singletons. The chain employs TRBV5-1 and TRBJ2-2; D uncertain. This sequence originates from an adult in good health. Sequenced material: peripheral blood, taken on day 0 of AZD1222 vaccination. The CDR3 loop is CASRAHGGTGELFF. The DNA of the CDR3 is TGCGCCAGCAGAGCTCACGGTGGAACCGGGGAGCTGTTTTTT.